This TCR beta chain originates from a study of blood T cells in healthy people across ages. Overall study: Per every two T cells, about one barcoded beta molecule was captured by template switching.

A second PCR of roughly 7 to 11 cycles used a sample-barcoded 5' primer and a J-beta primer mix. TCRdb processed the 5' RACE reads anew with MiXCR; each CDR3 protein has one entry. Among more than 500,000 distinct CDR3 sequences listed, about 26% were seen once. The same sample was also studied in work on T cells of mothers and their children.

The specimen was blood. The sequence came from a boy between 2 and 15 years old in good health.

CDR3 in DNA: TGTGCCAGCAGCGTAGGCCGGAGCTCCTATAATTCACCCCTCCACTTT. It is translated as CASSVGRSSYNSPLHF. The chain combines TRBV9 with TRBJ1-6; no clear D gene. CDR3 length: 16 amino acids. The V end lost 0 bases, the J end lost 0 bases, and 7 bases lay between the germline ends. The germline V gene has CDR1 SGDLS and CDR2 YYNGEE.